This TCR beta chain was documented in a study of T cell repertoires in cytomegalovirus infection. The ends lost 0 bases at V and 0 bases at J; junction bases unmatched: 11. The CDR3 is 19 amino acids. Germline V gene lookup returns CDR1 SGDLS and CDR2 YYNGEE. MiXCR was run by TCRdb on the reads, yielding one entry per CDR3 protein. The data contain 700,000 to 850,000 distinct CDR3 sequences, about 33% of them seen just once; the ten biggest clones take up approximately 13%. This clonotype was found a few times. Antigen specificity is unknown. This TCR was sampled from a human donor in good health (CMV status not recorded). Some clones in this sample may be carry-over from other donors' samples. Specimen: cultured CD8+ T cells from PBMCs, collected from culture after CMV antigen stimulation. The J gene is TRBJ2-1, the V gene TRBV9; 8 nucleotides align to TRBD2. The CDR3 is CASSVDPAGGGSSYNEQFF. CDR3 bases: TGTGCCAGCAGCGTAGACCCCGCGGGGGGAGGGAGCTCCTACAATGAGCAGTTCTTC.